The following is a T cell receptor (beta chain) sequence with its context. The antigen it binds to is not known. Base quality data are lacking; no much larger clone is found one base away. Measured from the cysteine to the phenylalanine, the CDR3 is 15 residues long. The retained sequence is limited to the CDR3, 45 bases, with the frame set at the first base. This entry is derived from a study of shared clonotypes between healthy human individuals (dated by TCRdb to 2020 to 2022). Describing the broader study: A couple of women and a few men aged 18 to 49 years were included in the cohort. The study deeply sequenced blood TCR repertoires of about 5 healthy adults to estimate repertoire size and the extent of clonotype sharing between individuals. Per donor, leukapheresis produced somewhere between about 0.94 and 10 billion PBMCs. For each donor, CD4 naive and CD4 memory were each run on three plates, CD8 naive on two plates, and CD8 memory on one plate. To increase sequencing depth and limit assay-specific biases, different laboratories used diverse techniques to prepare libraries and sequence TCR repertoires.

Overall results and qualifications from the work: When a handful of donors were compared, the shared fraction of clonotypes was around 5.1% for naive CD4, approximately 3.5% for naive CD8, roughly 2.5% for memory CD4, and under 0.5% for memory CD8. Compared with non-shared clonotypes, the clonotypes found in all four sorted-subset donors had higher generation probabilities. Sampling was limited to blood, and TCR repertoires in tissue likely differ from TCR repertoires in blood. Pairwise subsampling indicated that sequencing depth was expected to affect the degree of clonotype sharing among donors. Even with the large sequencing depth, rarefaction of the sorted-subset datasets indicated that sequencing was incomplete. Estimated clonotype richness was generally larger for naive than for memory subsets. The small number of donors limited the genetic and exposure-history diversity represented.

CD8 naive samples were obtained by positive selection for CCR7 among CD45RO-negative cells, yielding a CD45RA+CCR7+ population from which TemRA cells were excluded. The donors were healthy, HIV-negative adults who had no recently reported acute infections or vaccinations. Every donor was a Caucasian adult living in Nashville, Tennessee, USA. Blood was collected by leukapheresis, and PBMCs were isolated by Ficoll-Histopaque density gradient centrifugation and then cryopreserved in liquid nitrogen vapor phase. Analytical flow cytometry was used to check the purity and quantity of every magnetically sorted T cell population. From each sorted fraction, genomic DNA was isolated and quantified by UV absorbance on a Nanodrop 2000c. TCR CDR3 regions were amplified from genomic DNA by multiplex PCR using the deep immunoSEQ assay. Extracted genomic DNA from each cell subset was spread evenly across all wells of several immunoSEQ 96-well plates, with each plate serving as a replicate. For sorted subsets, each replicate PCR was loaded with 200 ng genomic DNA, equivalent to some 31,000 T cell genomes. The purified libraries were quantified using a Qubit 3.0 fluorometer, sized with a Bioanalyzer 2100, and then quantified again using the KAPA Library Quantification kit. Every immunoSEQ 96-well plate was sequenced on a dedicated single-read 150-cycle Illumina NextSeq 550 flow cell. The published analysis was carried out like this. Because the immunoSEQ output included only junctional sequences and no quality scores, the filtering could not be the same as the filtering used for full-length reads. Sequences were annotated with PyIR, a Python wrapper for IgBLAST v1.9, and V/J genes and CDR3 were assigned using IMGT germline references. Reads were removed for weak V/J assignments (E-value above 1e-6), missing CDR3, stop codons, out-of-frame junctions, or ambiguous translated residues. V3J clonotypes were defined by identical inferred V gene, J gene, and CDR3 amino acid sequence. The percentage overlap between two repertoires was calculated by dividing the number of shared unique clonotypes by the size of the smaller repertoire. RTK rarefaction, the Chao1 estimator, and Recon v2.1 estimates of unobserved clonotypes were used to assess repertoire richness. OLGA was used to compute generation probabilities for all TCRbeta clonotypes that the gDNA method yielded from four donors. What TCRdb holds here is the immuneACCESS table cut down to in-frame rearrangements. Part of the clones is not present; checked against another copy, under half of the missing clones reflect an unresolved V gene, and the others are unexplained. That table gives V, J and clone size, and the DNA gave D and trimming. The sample contains about 2.1 million clones, approximately 94% of them found a single time. Approximately 1.7% of the sample rests with the top ten.

The sequencing input was naive CD8+ T cells from PBMCs. Taken with the paper, the label for cell subset or site translates to: CD45RA+CCR7+. This sequence originates from a man younger than 30 in good health. Some clones in this sample may be carry-over from other donors' samples. The rearranged segments are TRBV21-1 and TRBJ2-7. TRBV21-1 is classified as a pseudogene. CDR3 loop: CASSKDPLYSYEQYF. The sequenced DNA is TGTGCCAGCAGCAAGGACCCTTTGTACTCCTACGAGCAGTACTTC.